These 3 T cell receptor beta chains were all obtained from the same sample, sequenced in a study of T cells in Graves' hyperthyroidism and ophthalmopathy. Authors of the study amplified TCR beta CDR3 regions from RNA transcripts. A first-round RT-PCR of the TCR CDR3 used the HTBI primer set. TCRdb itself ran the multiplex PCR reads through MiXCR, one entry per CDR3 protein. The repertoire consists of about 640,000 distinct CDR3 sequences, with roughly 20% occurring once and the leading ten covering over 30%. The material sequenced was blood. Receptors originate from a man aged 30 to 39 with Graves' ophthalmopathy.

The chain joins TRBV30 to TRBJ2-7, with 10 bases aligning to TRBD2. Unmatched junction bases numbered 5, after V lost 0 bases and J lost 0 bases. Germline CDR1 and CDR2: GTSNPN and SVGIG (reference sequence). This CDR3 region has 16 residues. The CDR3 DNA sequence: TGTGCCTGGAGTGTAAGGACTAGCGGACACTCCTACGAGCAGTACTTC. This sequence encodes CAWSVRTSGHSYEQYF.

In this sample, this clonotype turned up a few times. The V and J genes are TRBV20-1 and TRBJ1-2; 8 positions match TRBD1. The CDR3 runs to 14 residues. V shed 3 bases and J 4 bases; nucleotides not matched to a gene: 7. Per the germline V gene, CDR1 is DFQATT and CDR2 is SNEGSKA (reference sequence). For the CDR3, the DNA is TGCAGTGCTAGTTTCAACAGGGGGGTCTATGGCTACACCTTC. Amino acids: CSASFNRGVYGYTF.

The chain employs TRBV18 and TRBJ2-7; D is tentatively TRBD1 or TRBD2 (5 bases each). The CDR3 extends over 14 amino acids. Trimming stripped 3 bases from V and 4 bases from J, with 13 bases between. The V gene's germline CDR1 is KGHSH and CDR2 LQKENI. CDR3 in DNA: TGTGCCAGCTCACCTCCCGGGGCTAATTACGAGCAGTACTTC. Amino acids: CASSPPGANYEQYF.